This is a list of T cell receptor beta chains from one sample in a study of technical replicates of blood from a few donors. Libraries were prepared by immunoSEQ multiplex PCR; TCRdb keeps only in-frame clonotypes and omits some of them. The data contain fewer than 85,000 clones, over 85% of them seen just once; the ten biggest clones take up about 0.37%. Material: T cells isolated from PBMCs. These receptors came from a human donor in good health. Both conserved end residues are part of each CDR3. A D gene is named only where the DNA matches it firmly. Clone size, where shown, is once, few, many, or a class for clones that have expanded.

>TRBD2|NA|TRBJ2-2|TRBV11-1
CASSSSGSRTGELFF
TGTGCCAGCAGCTCAAGCGGGAGTCGCACCGGGGAGCTGTTTTTT
>NA|NA|TRBJ1-1|TRBV13
CASSPTLLSTVDTEAFF
TGTGCCAGCAGCCCTACCTTACTTTCAACTGTAGACACTGAAGCTTTCTTT
>NA|NA|TRBJ1-2|TRBV14
CASSQTGSTYGYTF
TGTGCCAGCAGCCAGACGGGAAGCACCTATGGCTACACCTTC
>TRBD2|NA|TRBJ2-7|TRBV25-1
CASSIEGGHFEQYF
TGTGCCAGCAGTATCGAGGGAGGGCATTTCGAGCAGTACTTC
>NA|NA|TRBJ2-7|TRBV7-2
CASSLGGEGPYEQYF
TGTGCCAGCAGCTTAGGGGGAGAAGGGCCATACGAGCAGTACTTC
>NA|NA|TRBJ1-2|TRBV30
CAWSATSNYGYTF
TGTGCCTGGAGTGCTACTAGTAACTATGGCTACACCTTC
>TRBD1|NA|TRBJ1-3|TRBV5-6
CASSRTGAGNTIYF
TGTGCCAGCAGCCGGACAGGGGCTGGAAACACCATATATTTT
>NA|once|TRBJ2-7|TRBV11-2
CASSLGPQGYEQYF
TGTGCCAGCAGCTTAGGCCCCCAGGGTTACGAGCAGTACTTC
>NA|NA|TRBJ1-4|TRBV30
CAWSVGLMNEKLFF
TGTGCCTGGAGTGTTGGACTGATGAATGAAAAACTGTTTTTT
>NA|NA|TRBJ2-7|TRBV7-9
CASSASKGTRGVYEQYF
TGTGCCAGCAGCGCGTCTAAGGGGACCAGGGGGGTTTACGAGCAGTACTTC
>TRBD1|NA|TRBJ2-7|TRBV5-1
CASRLGQTIYEQYF
TGCGCCAGCAGACTGGGACAGACTATTTACGAGCAGTACTTC
>NA|NA|TRBJ1-1|TRBV10-1
CASRVRERALVTEAFF
TGCGCCAGCCGCGTCAGGGAAAGAGCTCTGGTCACTGAAGCTTTCTTT
>TRBD1|NA|TRBJ2-6|TRBV11-3
CASSSGQGAGANVLTF
TGTGCCAGCAGCTCGGGACAGGGGGCTGGGGCCAACGTCCTGACTTTC
>NA|NA|TRBJ2-5|TRBV10-2
CASSEQGTETQYF
TGCGCCAGCAGTGAACAGGGTACAGAGACCCAGTACTTC
>TRBD1|few|TRBJ1-1|TRBV7-9
CASSLTGGRANTEAFF
TGTGCCAGCAGCTTGACAGGGGGTCGCGCGAACACTGAAGCTTTCTTT
>NA|once|TRBJ1-1|TRBV9
CASSDHLRVRGRENTEAFF
TGTGCCAGCAGCGATCATCTGCGGGTCAGAGGAAGGGAGAACACTGAAGCTTTCTTT
>NA|NA|TRBJ1-5|TRBV28
CASSRSGGYQPQHF
TGTGCCAGCAGTCGAAGCGGGGGTTATCAGCCCCAGCATTTT
>NA|few|TRBJ1-5|TRBV28
CASSFGHNQPQHF
TGTGCCAGCAGTTTCGGACACAATCAGCCCCAGCATTTT
>NA|NA|TRBJ2-1|TRBV9
CASSPALFSSYNEQFF
TGTGCCAGCAGCCCCGCACTATTCAGCTCCTACAATGAGCAGTTCTTC
>NA|NA|TRBJ2-7|TRBV5-1
CASSLSTPSSYEQYF
TGCGCCAGCAGCTTGAGCACCCCGAGCTCCTACGAGCAGTACTTC
>NA|NA|TRBJ2-1|TRBV5-1
CASSFLESSYNEQFF
TGCGCCAGCAGCTTCCTGGAGAGCTCCTACAATGAGCAGTTCTTC
>NA|NA|TRBJ1-5|TRBV7-2
CASSLLAGVSNQPQHF
TGTGCCAGCAGCTTACTAGCGGGGGTGAGCAATCAGCCCCAGCATTTT
>NA|NA|TRBJ2-3|TRBV28
CASSLLTDTQYF
TGTGCCAGCAGTTTATTAACAGATACGCAGTATTTT
>NA|NA|TRBJ1-1|TRBV29-1
CSASRVGGTEAFF
TGCAGCGCTAGTCGGGTTGGAGGCACTGAAGCTTTCTTT
>NA|NA|TRBJ1-3|TRBV29-1
CSVITTGKAGNTIYF
TGCAGCGTGATAACTACAGGGAAGGCTGGAAACACCATATATTTT
>TRBD1|once|TRBJ1-4|TRBV15
CATSGKRQGRGEKLFF
TGTGCCACCAGCGGAAAAAGACAGGGGAGAGGCGAAAAACTGTTTTTT
>TRBD1|once|TRBJ2-7|TRBV6-1
CASSEGWDRIYEQYF
TGTGCCAGCAGTGAGGGATGGGACAGAATCTACGAGCAGTACTTC
>TRBD1|NA|TRBJ1-2|TRBV27
CASSFIGTGKYGYTF
TGTGCCAGCAGTTTTATAGGGACAGGGAAATATGGCTACACCTTC
>NA|NA|TRBJ1-1|TRBV5-1
CASRLSTEAFF
TGCGCCAGCAGACTGAGCACTGAAGCTTTCTTT
>NA|NA|TRBJ2-1|TRBV11-2
CASSFTGRKSYNEQFF
TGTGCCAGCAGCTTCACCGGGAGAAAATCCTACAATGAGCAGTTCTTC
>NA|NA|TRBJ2-7|TRBV6-4
CASGPLSYEQYF
TGTGCCAGCGGCCCCCTCTCCTACGAGCAGTACTTC
>NA|NA|TRBJ1-2|TRBV27
CASRPDRGAGYTF
TGTGCCAGCAGACCCGATCGGGGGGCTGGCTACACCTTC
>NA|NA|TRBJ1-1|TRBV9
CASSVPTGDTEAFF
TGTGCCAGCAGCGTACCTACAGGAGACACTGAAGCTTTCTTT
>TRBD2|NA|TRBJ2-7|TRBV5-1
CASSLELAGASYEQYF
TGCGCCAGCAGCTTGGAACTAGCGGGAGCGTCCTACGAGCAGTACTTC
>TRBD2|NA|TRBJ2-1|TRBV5-1
CASSLRLAESEQFF
TGCGCCAGCAGCTTGCGACTAGCTGAAAGTGAGCAGTTCTTC
>NA|once|TRBJ1-1|TRBV11-2
CASSSTGFRAFF
TGTGCCAGCAGCTCTACAGGTTTTCGAGCTTTCTTT
>NA|NA|TRBJ1-1|TRBV9
CASSVSGSGGTEAFF
TGTGCCAGCAGCGTCTCCGGCTCCGGAGGGACTGAAGCTTTCTTT
>NA|NA|TRBJ2-7|TRBV29-1
CSVPYPGNSYEQYF
TGCAGCGTTCCGTATCCCGGGAATTCCTACGAGCAGTACTTC
>NA|NA|TRBJ1-1|TRBV4-1
CASSQEEDSNTEAFF
TGCGCCAGCAGCCAAGAGGAGGACAGCAACACTGAAGCTTTCTTT
>TRBD2|NA|TRBJ2-5|TRBV2
CASSETSPETQYF
TGTGCCAGCAGTGAGACTAGCCCAGAGACCCAGTACTTC
>TRBD2|once|TRBJ2-3|TRBV7-9
CASSPRGGRVTDTQYF
TGTGCCAGCAGCCCCAGAGGCGGGAGGGTCACAGATACGCAGTATTTT
>NA|NA|TRBJ2-3|TRBV7-8
CASSLAQGGTQYF
TGTGCCAGCAGTCTAGCCCAGGGAGGTACGCAGTATTTT
>NA|NA|TRBJ2-2|TRBV4-3
CASSRTHTGELFF
TGCGCCAGCAGCCGGACACACACCGGGGAGCTGTTTTTT
>NA|NA|TRBJ1-1|TRBV20-1
CSAERGGQAFF
TGCAGTGCTGAAAGGGGGGGCCAAGCTTTCTTT
>NA|NA|TRBJ2-1|TRBV5-1
CASSLTGNEQFF
TGCGCCAGCAGCTTAACAGGGAACGAGCAGTTCTTC
>TRBD2|NA|TRBJ2-4|TRBV27
CASSPRTLAGGQNIQYF
TGTGCCAGCAGTCCTAGAACACTAGCGGGAGGCCAAAACATTCAGTACTTC
>TRBD2|NA|TRBJ2-5|TRBV7-3
CASSALAGGWETQYF
TGTGCCAGCAGCGCGCTAGCGGGAGGATGGGAGACCCAGTACTTC
>NA|NA|TRBJ2-7|TRBV2
CASSEVEGYEQYF
TGTGCCAGCAGTGAAGTTGAGGGCTACGAGCAGTACTTC
>TRBD2|NA|TRBJ2-2|TRBV29-1
CSVGTSGDGGELFF
TGCAGCGTTGGGACTAGCGGGGACGGCGGGGAGCTGTTTTTT